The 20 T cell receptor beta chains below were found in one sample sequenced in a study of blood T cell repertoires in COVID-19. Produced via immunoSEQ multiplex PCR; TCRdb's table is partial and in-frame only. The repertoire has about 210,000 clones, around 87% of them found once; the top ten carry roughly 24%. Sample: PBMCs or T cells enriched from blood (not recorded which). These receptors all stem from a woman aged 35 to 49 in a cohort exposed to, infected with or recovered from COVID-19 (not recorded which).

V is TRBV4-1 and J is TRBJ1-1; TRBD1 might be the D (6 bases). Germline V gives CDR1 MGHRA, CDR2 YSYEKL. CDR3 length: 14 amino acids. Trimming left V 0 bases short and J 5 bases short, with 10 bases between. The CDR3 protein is CASSQENRGTEAFF. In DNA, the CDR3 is TGCGCCAGCAGCCAAGAAAATAGGGGGACTGAAGCTTTCTTT.

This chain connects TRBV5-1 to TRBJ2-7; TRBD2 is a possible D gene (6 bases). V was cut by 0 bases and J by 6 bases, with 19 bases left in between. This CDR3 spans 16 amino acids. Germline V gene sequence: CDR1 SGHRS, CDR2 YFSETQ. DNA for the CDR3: TGCGCCAGCAGCTTGGCGGGACTCTCTAAACGATTCGAGCAGTACTTC. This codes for CASSLAGLSKRFEQYF.

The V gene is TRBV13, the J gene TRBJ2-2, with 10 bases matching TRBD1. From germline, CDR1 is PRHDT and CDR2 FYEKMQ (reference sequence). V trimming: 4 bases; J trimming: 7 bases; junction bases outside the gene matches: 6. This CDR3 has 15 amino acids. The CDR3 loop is CASSYRDRGGGELFF. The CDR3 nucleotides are TGTGCCAGCAGCTACCGGGACAGGGGCGGCGGGGAGCTGTTTTTT.

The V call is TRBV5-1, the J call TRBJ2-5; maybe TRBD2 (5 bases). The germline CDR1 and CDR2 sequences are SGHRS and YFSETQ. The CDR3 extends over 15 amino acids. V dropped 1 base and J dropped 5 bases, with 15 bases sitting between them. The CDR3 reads CASSLFPGSGETQYF. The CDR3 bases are TGCGCCAGCAGCTTGTTCCCAGGATCGGGGGAGACCCAGTACTTC.

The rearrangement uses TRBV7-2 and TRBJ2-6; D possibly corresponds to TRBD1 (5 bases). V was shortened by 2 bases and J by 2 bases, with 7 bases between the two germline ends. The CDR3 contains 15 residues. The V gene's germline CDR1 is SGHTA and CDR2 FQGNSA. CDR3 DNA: TGTGCCAGCAGCTTACTAGGGGCTGGGGCCAACGTCCTGACTTTC. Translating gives CASSLLGAGANVLTF.

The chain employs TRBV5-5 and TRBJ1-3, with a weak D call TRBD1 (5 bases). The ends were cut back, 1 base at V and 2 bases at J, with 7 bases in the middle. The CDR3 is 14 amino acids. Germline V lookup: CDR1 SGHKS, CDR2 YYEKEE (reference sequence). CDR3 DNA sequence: TGTGCCAGCAGCTTGACGGGGGCTGGAAACACCATATATTTT. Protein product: CASSLTGAGNTIYF.

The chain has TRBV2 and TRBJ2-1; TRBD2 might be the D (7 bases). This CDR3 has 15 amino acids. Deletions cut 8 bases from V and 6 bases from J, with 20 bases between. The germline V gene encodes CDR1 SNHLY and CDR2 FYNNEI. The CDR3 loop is CASRLAGGAFNEQFF. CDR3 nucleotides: TGTGCCAGCCGGCTGGCTGGGGGGGCCTTCAATGAGCAGTTCTTC.

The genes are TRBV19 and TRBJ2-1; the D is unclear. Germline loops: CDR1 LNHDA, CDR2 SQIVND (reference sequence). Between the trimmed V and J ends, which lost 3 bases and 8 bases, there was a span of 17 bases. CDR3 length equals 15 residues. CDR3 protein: CASSMANYLLHEQFF. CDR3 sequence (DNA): TGTGCCAGTAGTATGGCGAACTATCTTCTCCATGAGCAGTTCTTC.

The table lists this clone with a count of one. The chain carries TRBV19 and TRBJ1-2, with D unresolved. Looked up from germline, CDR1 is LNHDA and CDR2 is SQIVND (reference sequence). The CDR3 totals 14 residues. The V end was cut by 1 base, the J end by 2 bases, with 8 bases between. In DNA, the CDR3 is TGTGCCAGTAGTATAGCTAGGCTAAACTATGGCTACACCTTC. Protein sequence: CASSIARLNYGYTF.

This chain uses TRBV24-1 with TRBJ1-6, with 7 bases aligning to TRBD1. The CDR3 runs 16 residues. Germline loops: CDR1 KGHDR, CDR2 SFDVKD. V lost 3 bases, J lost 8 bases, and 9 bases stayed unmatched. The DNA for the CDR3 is TGTGCCACCAGTGATGGCAGGCCTGACAGGGATTCACCCCTCCACTTT. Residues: CATSDGRPDRDSPLHF.

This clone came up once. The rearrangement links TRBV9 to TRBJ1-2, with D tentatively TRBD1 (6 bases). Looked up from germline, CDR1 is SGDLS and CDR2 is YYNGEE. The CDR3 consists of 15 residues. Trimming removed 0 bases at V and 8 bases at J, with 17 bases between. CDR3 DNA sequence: TGTGCCAGCAGCGTAGTAGCAGGGGTCGATTTAGGCTACACCTTC. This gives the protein CASSVVAGVDLGYTF.

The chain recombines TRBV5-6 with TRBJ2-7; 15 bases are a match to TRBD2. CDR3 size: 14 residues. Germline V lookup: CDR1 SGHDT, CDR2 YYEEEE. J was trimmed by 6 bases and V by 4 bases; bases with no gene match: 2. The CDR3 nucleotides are TGTGCCAGCAGCCCGGGACTAGCGGGAGGCGAGCAGTACTTC. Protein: CASSPGLAGGEQYF. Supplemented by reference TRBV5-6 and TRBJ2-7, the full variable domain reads DAGVTQSPTHLIKTRGQQVTLRCSPKSGHDTVSWYQQALGQGPQFIFQYYEEEERQRGNFPDRFSGHQFPNYSSELNVNALLLGDSALYLCASSPGLAGGEQYFGPGTRLTVT.

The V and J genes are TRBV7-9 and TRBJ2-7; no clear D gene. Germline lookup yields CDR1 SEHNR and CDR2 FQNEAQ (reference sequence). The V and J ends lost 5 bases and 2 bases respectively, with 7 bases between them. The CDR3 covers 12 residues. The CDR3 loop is CASSLRAYEQYF. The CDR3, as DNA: TGTGCCAGCAGCCTTCGGGCCTACGAGCAGTACTTC.

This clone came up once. The CDR3 sequence: CSASRQGALNTEAFF. The CDR3 nucleotides read TGCAGTGCTAGTAGACAGGGGGCCTTGAACACTGAAGCTTTCTTT. The rearrangement joins TRBV20-1 to TRBJ1-1; 10 nucleotides align to TRBD1. The CDR3 extends over 15 amino acids. Germline CDR1 reads DFQATT; CDR2 reads SNEGSKA (reference sequence). Trimming took 3 bases from V and 0 from J; bases not matched to a gene: 4.

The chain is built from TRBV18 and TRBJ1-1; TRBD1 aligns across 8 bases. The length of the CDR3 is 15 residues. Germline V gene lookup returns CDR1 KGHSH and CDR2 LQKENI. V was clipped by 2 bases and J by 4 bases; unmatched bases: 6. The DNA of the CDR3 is TGTGCCAGCTCACCAGCGACAGGGGAGGTCACTGAAGCTTTCTTT. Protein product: CASSPATGEVTEAFF.

The CDR3 loop is CASRAGNTEAFF. Written as DNA, the CDR3 is TGTGCCAGCCGGGCGGGGAACACTGAAGCTTTCTTT. The chain has TRBV6-5 and TRBJ1-1; the D is unclear. CDR3 length equals 12 residues. V was pared by 8 bases and J by 1 base, with 8 bases between. The germline V gene has CDR1 MNHEY and CDR2 SVGAGI.

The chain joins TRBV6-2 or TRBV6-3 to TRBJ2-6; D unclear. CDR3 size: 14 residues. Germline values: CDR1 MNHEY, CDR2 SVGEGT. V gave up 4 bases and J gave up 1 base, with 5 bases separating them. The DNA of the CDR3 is TGTGCCAGCAGTTTCGGTTCTGGGGCCAACGTCCTGACTTTC. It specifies CASSFGSGANVLTF.

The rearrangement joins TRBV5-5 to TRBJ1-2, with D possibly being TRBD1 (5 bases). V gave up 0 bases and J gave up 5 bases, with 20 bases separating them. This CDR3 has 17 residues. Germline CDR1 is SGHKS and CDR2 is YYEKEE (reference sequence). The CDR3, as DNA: TGTGCCAGCAGCTTGGAGACGGCCTTCCCGGGGGAATATGGCTACACCTTC. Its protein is CASSLETAFPGEYGYTF.

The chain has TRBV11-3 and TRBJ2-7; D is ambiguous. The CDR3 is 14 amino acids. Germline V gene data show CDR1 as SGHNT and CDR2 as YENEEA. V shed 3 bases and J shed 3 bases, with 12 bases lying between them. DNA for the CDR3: TGTGCCAGCAGCTTTTCATACTCGAGCTACGAGCAGTACTTC. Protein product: CASSFSYSSYEQYF. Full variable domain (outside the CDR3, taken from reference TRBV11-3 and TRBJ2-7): EAGVVQSPRYKIIEKKQPVAFWCNPISGHNTLYWYLQNLGQGPELLIRYENEEAVDDSQLPKDRFSAERLKGVDSTLKIQPAELGDSAVYLCASSFSYSSYEQYFGPGTRLTVT.

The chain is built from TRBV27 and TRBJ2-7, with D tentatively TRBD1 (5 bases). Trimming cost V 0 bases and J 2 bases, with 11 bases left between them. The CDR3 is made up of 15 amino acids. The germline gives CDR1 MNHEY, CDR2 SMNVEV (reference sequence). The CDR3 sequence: CASSLSLYRPYEQYF. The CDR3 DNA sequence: TGTGCCAGCAGTTTATCGCTCTACAGGCCCTACGAGCAGTACTTC.